This T cell receptor beta chain is drawn from a study of OX40 agonist ivuxolimab in advanced cancers. The study's findings and limits: Determination of antigen specificity was not performed for the expanded peripheral T cells.

This clone turned up a few times. Its antigen is as yet unknown. Clones were sequenced by immunoSEQ multiplex PCR, and TCRdb holds only the in-frame ones, with some missing. The profile shows fewer than 140,000 clones, approximately 90% of them singletons. Germline V gives CDR1 MNHEY, CDR2 SMNVEV (reference sequence). The CDR3 covers 14 residues. Trimming shortened V by 5 bases and J by 6 bases, and 11 bases separated the two germline ends. Specimen: CD4+ or CD8+ T cells sorted from blood, collected in a trial of the OX40 agonist ivuxolimab. The chain has TRBV27 and TRBJ1-6; possibly TRBD1 for D (6 bases). The sequence came from an adult with an advanced solid tumor such as melanoma, head and neck, liver or kidney cancer. The CDR3 bases are TGTGCCAGCAGTCAGAGGACAGCTAATTCACCCCTCCACTTT. It encodes CASSQRTANSPLHF.